This T cell receptor beta chain was sequenced during a study of regulatory T cells in long-lasting Graves disease. To make TCR beta libraries, researchers used iRepertoire HTBI primers and Arm-PCR of CDR3 regions. MiXCR was run by TCRdb on the multiplex PCR reads, yielding one entry per CDR3 protein. The data contain 350,000 to 500,000 distinct CDR3 sequences, around 13% of them seen just once; the ten biggest clones take up approximately 15%. The time point: newly diagnosed GD, antithyroid drugs for less than 3 months. PBMC-derived RNA was used for the TCR library. This clonotype was found many times. Germline V gene lookup returns CDR1 SGHRS and CDR2 YFSETQ. The V and J ends lost 8 bases and 0 bases respectively, with 19 bases between them. The CDR3 has 16 amino acids. This sample also belongs to another study, concerning T cells in Graves' hyperthyroidism and ophthalmopathy.

The origin of this receptor is a woman aged 45-59 years with Graves disease. The sequencing used peripheral blood mononuclear cells (PBMCs), collected at new diagnosis, from a patient treated with antithyroid drugs. This chain uses TRBV5-1 with TRBJ2-3, with a tentative D call TRBD2 (6 bases). CDR3 in amino acids: CASAHRTGESTDTQYF. The CDR3 coding sequence is TGCGCCAGTGCCCATCGAACGGGAGAGAGCACAGATACGCAGTATTTT. Using reference TRBV5-1 and TRBJ2-3 for the parts outside the CDR3, the full variable domain is KAGVTQTPRYLIKTRGQQVTLSCSPISGHRSVSWYQQTPGQGLQFLFEYFSETQRNKGNFPGRFSGRQFSNSRSEMNVSTLELGDSALYLCASAHRTGESTDTQYFGPGTRLTVL.